This T cell receptor beta chain was sequenced for a study of graft-versus-host responses after intestinal transplantation. Looking at the study overall: Recipients had transplants, and these were multivisceral, liver-intestinal, or isolated intestinal.

Sequenced by immunoSEQ multiplex PCR; TCRdb stores in-frame clones only, minus some. The data show approximately 75,000 clones, 90% seen once. Study results and caveats: Researchers found GvH clones in recipient marrow, and some showed up first in ileum or blood.

With respect to this clone: Its antigen remains unknown.

The CDR3 runs 16 residues. Trimming took 0 bases from V and 1 from J; bases not matched to a gene: 2. CDR1 is SGHDN, CDR2 FVKESK, per germline. The V and J genes are TRBV14 and TRBJ2-2, with 7 positions matching TRBD1. This TCR derives from a human donor who was the organ donor for an intestinal transplant. The sample in question was unstimulated CD8+ T cells sorted from spleen or lymph node cells, obtained before transplant. This CDR3 is CASSQEGGRNTGELFF. CDR3 DNA: TGTGCCAGCAGCCAAGAAGGGGGCAGGAACACCGGGGAGCTGTTTTTT. Full variable domain (missing parts from reference TRBV14 and TRBJ2-2): EAGVTQFPSHSVIEKGQTVTLRCDPISGHDNLYWYRRVMGKEIKFLLHFVKESKQDESGMPNNRFLAERTGGTYSTLKVQPAELEDSGVYFCASSQEGGRNTGELFFGEGSRLTVL.